This TCR beta chain was sequenced during a study of T cell clonotyping in hematopoietic cell transplantation. Assay: immunoSEQ multiplex PCR; the TCRdb copy retains only in-frame clones and omits some. This sample carries 9,500 to 12,000 clones, roughly 89% of them seen once, and the ten largest clones take 38%. In this sample, this clone turned up a few times. This clonotype was sampled from a male patient aged 55 to 69 who had an allogeneic stem cell transplant from an unrelated donor, so the T cells may come from the graft donor. Some clones in this sample may be carry-over from other donors' samples. Sequenced material: PBMCs, taken 180 days after allogeneic stem cell transplant.

The CDR3 is CASSQETGGIYGYTF. Written as DNA, the CDR3 is TGTGCCAGCAGCCAAGAAACGGGCGGAATCTATGGCTACACCTTC. The gene calls are TRBV4-2 and TRBJ1-2; D not resolved. The CDR3 sequence is 15 residues long. CDR1 is LGHNA and CDR2 is YNFKEQ in the germline V gene. Trimming stripped 0 bases from V and 4 bases from J, with 12 bases between.